This passage covers 8 T cell receptor beta chains from one sample sequenced in a study of vaccination and CD4 T cells after COVID-19. The study sequenced cultured CD4+ T cell DNA using the Oncomine TCR Beta short-read assay. MiXCR, applied by TCRdb to the PCR reads, yields one record per CDR3 protein. The sample has around 10,000 distinct CDR3 sequences, over 50% seen once; the top ten hold roughly 33%. Their antigens remain unidentified. Treatment denoted: roughly 10-day PBMC culture with coronavirus spike peptide pools or control peptides (ViraFEST assay). Source material: CD4+ T cells from blood, cultured in vitro. Receptors were obtained from a human donor who had recovered from COVID-19.

The gene calls are TRBV15 and TRBJ1-6, with 7 nucleotides matching TRBD1. The junction had 9 bases not matched to a gene; V was cut back by 0 bases and J by 4 bases. Germline lookup yields CDR1 LNHNV and CDR2 YYDKDF (reference sequence). The length of the CDR3 is 18 residues. CDR3 protein: CATSRDQGGSRYNSPLHF. The CDR3 DNA is TGTGCCACCAGCAGAGATCAGGGGGGCTCCCGGTATAATTCACCCCTCCACTTT.

The chain uses TRBV12-3 or TRBV12-4 and TRBJ1-1, with 7 bases matching TRBD1. This CDR3 contains 14 residues. Trimming removed 5 bases from V and 0 bases from J; junction bases left unmatched: 3. DNA for the CDR3: TGTGCCAGCAGTCAGGGACAGATGAACACTGAAGCTTTCTTT. Translating gives CASSQGQMNTEAFF.

The chain employs TRBV27 and TRBJ1-2; a weak D match, TRBD1 (6 bases). Germline V gene lookup returns CDR1 MNHEY and CDR2 SMNVEV (reference sequence). This CDR3 comprises 15 residues. The V gene lost 6 bases and the J gene lost 7 bases, with 21 bases spanning the gap. The CDR3 DNA reads as TGTGCCAGCAGCCCGAGGGGAGCCGGGGGCTCTGGCTACACCTTC. Translated, it gives CASSPRGAGGSGYTF.

The V and J genes are TRBV7-2 and TRBJ1-4; no clear D. Per germline, CDR1 SGHTA and CDR2 FQGNSA. The V and J ends lost 2 bases and 0 bases respectively, with 13 bases between them. The CDR3 runs 17 residues. CDR3 DNA sequence: TGTGCCAGCAGCTTAAATTGGGGTTCCGCAACTAATGAAAAACTGTTTTTT. Protein: CASSLNWGSATNEKLFF.

This clonotype is a singleton in its sample. The rearrangement links TRBV11-2 to TRBJ1-3, with 10 positions matching TRBD1. This CDR3 region has 18 residues. Germline trimming cut 1 base from V and 0 bases from J; bases unmatched to any gene: 6. Germline V gives CDR1 SGHAT, CDR2 FQNNGV. The CDR3 loop is CASSLGGQGGSSGNTIYF. CDR3 DNA sequence: TGTGCCAGCAGCTTAGGTGGACAGGGGGGAAGCTCTGGAAACACCATATATTTT.

V usage is TRBV20-1 and J usage is TRBJ2-4; the match to TRBD1 covers 9 bases. The CDR3 is 14 residues long. V lost 4 bases and J lost 3; bases outside the gene matches: 4. From germline, CDR1 is DFQATT and CDR2 SNEGSKA (reference sequence). The CDR3 here is CSANRGLGKNIQYF. Here the CDR3 DNA reads TGCAGTGCTAACAGGGGGCTGGGCAAAAACATTCAGTACTTC.

The CDR3 sequence: CSARKRYMGLAGVYNEQFF. The DNA of the CDR3 is TGCAGTGCTAGGAAGAGGTATATGGGACTAGCGGGAGTATACAATGAGCAGTTCTTC. The J gene is TRBJ2-1, the V gene TRBV20-1, with 14 bases that match TRBD2. V dropped 3 bases and J dropped 4; count of bases not matched to a gene: 14. CDR3 size: 19 residues. Germline CDR1 reads DFQATT; CDR2 reads SNEGSKA (reference sequence).

The rearrangement joins TRBV10-3 to TRBJ1-6, with TRBD1 matching over 7 bases. The V gene's germline CDR1 is ENHRY and CDR2 SYGVKD. This CDR3 region has 13 residues. The junction had 3 bases not matched to a gene; V was cut back by 6 bases and J by 7 bases. The CDR3 DNA reads as TGTGCCATCAGCCGGGACAGAAATTCACCCCTCCACTTT. Translated, it gives CAISRDRNSPLHF.